The rows below give T cell receptor beta chains drawn from one sample of a study of T cell changes during pregnancy in multiple sclerosis. Sequencing used immunoSEQ multiplex PCR; TCRdb keeps in-frame clones, though not all of them. The sample carries 50,000 to 65,000 clones, 92% recorded once. The sample in question was peripheral blood, obtained in the first trimester of pregnancy. Every receptor here comes from a female donor with multiple sclerosis, enrolled in a pregnancy study. The CDR3 runs from the conserved cysteine through the conserved F or W. Fields, in order: V gene, J gene, D gene, clone size, CDR3 DNA, CDR3 protein. The D gene is left open where the match is weak. Where a row states a size, it is once, few, many or the class of an expanded clone; other rows omit it.

v_gene: TRBV9
j_gene: TRBJ2-3
d_gene: .
abundance: .
CDR3nt: TGTGCCAGCAGCCCCTCCGAGGGGGGGCGAATAGATACGCAGTATTTT
CDR3aa: CASSPSEGGRIDTQYF

v_gene: TRBV5-1
j_gene: TRBJ2-3
d_gene: TRBD1
abundance: .
CDR3nt: TGCGCCAGCAGAGATCTAACGGGGACAGGGACAGATACGCAGTATTTT
CDR3aa: CASRDLTGTGTDTQYF

v_gene: TRBV6-4
j_gene: TRBJ2-1
d_gene: TRBD2
abundance: .
CDR3nt: TGTGCCACCGGGACTAGCCCGTACAATGAGCAGTTCTTC
CDR3aa: CATGTSPYNEQFF

v_gene: TRBV6-5
j_gene: TRBJ1-1
d_gene: .
abundance: .
CDR3nt: TGTGCCAGCAGTTACTCGACGGAGATCACTGAAGCTTTCTTT
CDR3aa: CASSYSTEITEAFF

v_gene: TRBV5-6
j_gene: TRBJ2-3
d_gene: .
abundance: once
CDR3nt: TGTGCCAGCAGCTTTTACAGAGGCACAGATACGCAGTATTTT
CDR3aa: CASSFYRGTDTQYF

v_gene: TRBV10-3
j_gene: TRBJ1-5
d_gene: .
abundance: .
CDR3nt: TGTGCCATCATCCCCCCAGACAGGTTCAATCACCCCCAGCATTTT
CDR3aa: CAIIPPDRFNHPQHF

v_gene: TRBV4-3
j_gene: TRBJ2-3
d_gene: TRBD2
abundance: .
CDR3nt: TGCGCCAGCAGCCAAGGATATCACGGACTAGCGGGGGGGCAGACAGATACGCAGTATTTT
CDR3aa: CASSQGYHGLAGGQTDTQYF

v_gene: TRBV6-5
j_gene: TRBJ1-3
d_gene: TRBD1
abundance: .
CDR3nt: TGTGCCAGCAGTTGGGACAGGGGGACTTCTGGAAACACCATATATTTT
CDR3aa: CASSWDRGTSGNTIYF

v_gene: TRBV11-3
j_gene: TRBJ1-5
d_gene: TRBD1
abundance: .
CDR3nt: TGTGCCAGCAGCCCGGGACAGGGTAGTATTGGAGGTCAGCCCCAGCATTTT
CDR3aa: CASSPGQGSIGGQPQHF

v_gene: TRBV15
j_gene: TRBJ2-7
d_gene: TRBD2
abundance: once
CDR3nt: TGTGCCACCAGGAGTAGCGGGGGTCTCTCCTACGAGCAGTACTTC
CDR3aa: CATRSSGGLSYEQYF

v_gene: TRBV5-6
j_gene: TRBJ1-2
d_gene: .
abundance: .
CDR3nt: TGTGCCAGCAGCTCGATGGCGGGGACCACAAACTATGGCTACACCTTC
CDR3aa: CASSSMAGTTNYGYTF

v_gene: TRBV7-9
j_gene: TRBJ2-3
d_gene: .
abundance: .
CDR3nt: TGTGCCAGCAGCCCCCGACAGTTCACAGATACGCAGTATTTT
CDR3aa: CASSPRQFTDTQYF

v_gene: TRBV15
j_gene: TRBJ2-5
d_gene: TRBD1
abundance: .
CDR3nt: TGTGCCACCAGCAGGGACAGGGGGGAGACCCAGTACTTC
CDR3aa: CATSRDRGETQYF

v_gene: TRBV7-2
j_gene: TRBJ1-2
d_gene: .
abundance: .
CDR3nt: TGTGCCAGCAGCTCCTTCGGAGATGGCTACACCTTC
CDR3aa: CASSSFGDGYTF

v_gene: TRBV6-5
j_gene: TRBJ1-5
d_gene: .
abundance: .
CDR3nt: TGTGCCAGCAGTTACTCATCCAGGAATCAGCCCCAGCATTTT
CDR3aa: CASSYSSRNQPQHF

v_gene: TRBV19
j_gene: TRBJ1-1
d_gene: TRBD1
abundance: .
CDR3nt: TGTGCCAGTAGGCATCCAGGGGGCTGGCCCACTGAAGCTTTCTTT
CDR3aa: CASRHPGGWPTEAFF

v_gene: TRBV5-8
j_gene: TRBJ2-7
d_gene: .
abundance: .
CDR3nt: TGTGCCAGCAGCTTGTGGGGAGGGGGAGTCTACGAGCAGTACTTC
CDR3aa: CASSLWGGGVYEQYF

v_gene: TRBV7-3
j_gene: TRBJ2-3
d_gene: .
abundance: once
CDR3nt: TGTGCCAGCAGCTTGGCAGGGGGCACAGATACGCAGTATTTT
CDR3aa: CASSLAGGTDTQYF

v_gene: TRBV6-8
j_gene: TRBJ2-3
d_gene: TRBD2
abundance: .
CDR3nt: TGTGCCAGCAGTTACACCGGGACTAGCACCACAGATACGCAGTATTTT
CDR3aa: CASSYTGTSTTDTQYF

v_gene: TRBV19
j_gene: TRBJ2-4
d_gene: TRBD1
abundance: .
CDR3nt: TGTGCCAGTAGTCCGGACAGGGGCTTAGCCAAAAACATTCAGTACTTC
CDR3aa: CASSPDRGLAKNIQYF

v_gene: TRBV9
j_gene: TRBJ2-2
d_gene: .
abundance: once
CDR3nt: TGTGCCAGCAGGGTCGGGGTTACCGGGGAGCTGTTTTTT
CDR3aa: CASRVGVTGELFF

v_gene: TRBV28
j_gene: TRBJ2-7
d_gene: .
abundance: .
CDR3nt: TGTGCCAGCAGTTTAGTTTCCAGTTACGAGCAGTACTTC
CDR3aa: CASSLVSSYEQYF

v_gene: TRBV9
j_gene: TRBJ2-3
d_gene: TRBD2
abundance: .
CDR3nt: TGTGCCAGCAGCGACGACCCATCTAGCGGGAGGAGGGGAGATACGCAGTATTTT
CDR3aa: CASSDDPSSGRRGDTQYF

v_gene: TRBV12-5
j_gene: TRBJ2-3
d_gene: TRBD1
abundance: .
CDR3nt: TGTGCTAGTGGCCCGGACAGGGGAGGTTCGGATACGCAGTATTTT
CDR3aa: CASGPDRGGSDTQYF

v_gene: TRBV25-1
j_gene: TRBJ1-5
d_gene: .
abundance: few
CDR3nt: TGTGCCAGCAGTGAATCCGGAGGGGATAGCAATCAGCCCCAGCATTTT
CDR3aa: CASSESGGDSNQPQHF

v_gene: TRBV6-5
j_gene: TRBJ1-2
d_gene: TRBD1
abundance: .
CDR3nt: TGTGCCAGCAGTTACATCCGGGACAGGGATTACACCTTC
CDR3aa: CASSYIRDRDYTF

v_gene: TRBV7-3
j_gene: TRBJ1-1
d_gene: .
abundance: few
CDR3nt: TGTGCCAGCAGCTTAATCAAGAACACTGAAGCTTTCTTT
CDR3aa: CASSLIKNTEAFF

v_gene: TRBV19
j_gene: TRBJ1-6
d_gene: TRBD1
abundance: .
CDR3nt: TGTGCCAGTAGTACCCCCGGGACAGGGGTTGGATCACCCCTCCACTTT
CDR3aa: CASSTPGTGVGSPLHF

v_gene: TRBV9
j_gene: TRBJ2-5
d_gene: .
abundance: .
CDR3nt: TGTGCCAGCAGTCTGGGACTTCAAGAGACCCAGTACTTC
CDR3aa: CASSLGLQETQYF

v_gene: TRBV7-7
j_gene: TRBJ2-5
d_gene: TRBD1
abundance: .
CDR3nt: TGTGCTAGCAGCTTTGGGACAGGGAAAGAGGAGACCCAGTACTTC
CDR3aa: CASSFGTGKEETQYF

v_gene: TRBV7-9
j_gene: TRBJ2-3
d_gene: TRBD2
abundance: .
CDR3nt: TGTGCCAGCAGCTTCTTGGCTAGCGGGGTTGATACGCAGTATTTT
CDR3aa: CASSFLASGVDTQYF

v_gene: TRBV4-2
j_gene: TRBJ1-6
d_gene: .
abundance: .
CDR3nt: TGTGCCAGCAGCCAAGTCGTGAGGGGGAACCTCCACTTT
CDR3aa: CASSQVVRGNLHF

v_gene: TRBV7-2
j_gene: TRBJ1-2
d_gene: .
abundance: .
CDR3nt: TGTGCCGAACCCGGGCAGGGCAGTAACTATGGCTACACCTTC
CDR3aa: CAEPGQGSNYGYTF

v_gene: TRBV10-3
j_gene: TRBJ1-6
d_gene: .
abundance: .
CDR3nt: TGTGCCATCAGAGGGGGAAGTAGCTATAATTCACCCCTCCACTTT
CDR3aa: CAIRGGSSYNSPLHF

v_gene: TRBV19
j_gene: TRBJ1-4
d_gene: .
abundance: .
CDR3nt: TGTGCCAGTAGTAAGATAGGACGGACAGAAGAGAATGAAAAACTGTTTTTT
CDR3aa: CASSKIGRTEENEKLFF

v_gene: TRBV9
j_gene: TRBJ2-5
d_gene: .
abundance: few
CDR3nt: TGTGCCAGCAGCGTGGACCCCTTGCGGGGAGGCGAGACCCAGTACTTC
CDR3aa: CASSVDPLRGGETQYF

v_gene: TRBV11-2
j_gene: TRBJ2-7
d_gene: TRBD2
abundance: .
CDR3nt: TGTGCCAGCAGCCTGTTAGCGGGGGGCCGCTACTACGAGCAGTACTTC
CDR3aa: CASSLLAGGRYYEQYF

v_gene: TRBV13
j_gene: TRBJ2-7
d_gene: TRBD2
abundance: .
CDR3nt: TGTGCCAGCAGCACGCCGGGGGTAGCGGGGACCTACGAGCAGTACTTC
CDR3aa: CASSTPGVAGTYEQYF

v_gene: TRBV25-1
j_gene: TRBJ1-2
d_gene: .
abundance: once
CDR3nt: TGTGCCAGCAGAACAGGGTTTGGCTACACCTTC
CDR3aa: CASRTGFGYTF

v_gene: TRBV5-3
j_gene: TRBJ1-5
d_gene: .
abundance: .
CDR3nt: TGTGCCAGACTGAGCAATCAGCCCCAGCATTTT
CDR3aa: CARLSNQPQHF

v_gene: TRBV4-3
j_gene: TRBJ2-5
d_gene: .
abundance: .
CDR3nt: TGCGCCAGCAGCCAAGATCCAGGGCCAGAATCCCAGTACTTC
CDR3aa: CASSQDPGPESQYF

v_gene: TRBV6-1
j_gene: TRBJ1-1
d_gene: TRBD1
abundance: .
CDR3nt: TGTGCCAGCAGTGATCGGTCGGAGGGGGCGACTGAAGCTTTCTTT
CDR3aa: CASSDRSEGATEAFF

v_gene: TRBV2
j_gene: TRBJ1-1
d_gene: TRBD1
abundance: .
CDR3nt: TGTGCCAGCAGTGACCGGACAGGGGGAGGGACTGAAGCTTTCTTT
CDR3aa: CASSDRTGGGTEAFF

v_gene: TRBV11-2
j_gene: TRBJ2-7
d_gene: TRBD1
abundance: .
CDR3nt: TGTGCCAGCAGCTTAGCAGGGGGAGTTAGGTACGAGCAGTACTTC
CDR3aa: CASSLAGGVRYEQYF

v_gene: TRBV7-9
j_gene: TRBJ1-4
d_gene: TRBD1
abundance: .
CDR3nt: TGTGCCAGCAGCTTAGACAGGGGTAATGAAAAACTGTTTTTT
CDR3aa: CASSLDRGNEKLFF

v_gene: TRBV5-4
j_gene: TRBJ2-3
d_gene: .
abundance: .
CDR3nt: TGTGCCAGCAGCTTGGTAGGAGTCACAGATACGCAGTATTTT
CDR3aa: CASSLVGVTDTQYF

v_gene: TRBV6-6
j_gene: TRBJ2-3
d_gene: TRBD1
abundance: .
CDR3nt: TGTGCCAGCAGTTACTCGAGAGACAGGGAACCGCAGTATTTT
CDR3aa: CASSYSRDREPQYF

v_gene: TRBV30
j_gene: TRBJ1-1
d_gene: .
abundance: few
CDR3nt: TGTGCCTGGAGGGGAGACGGGAACACTGAAGCTTTCTTT
CDR3aa: CAWRGDGNTEAFF

v_gene: TRBV6-1
j_gene: TRBJ1-1
d_gene: .
abundance: .
CDR3nt: TGTGCCAGCAGTGAGCAGGGGTCACTAAAGACTGAAGCTTTCTTT
CDR3aa: CASSEQGSLKTEAFF

v_gene: TRBV7-9
j_gene: TRBJ2-1
d_gene: TRBD2
abundance: once
CDR3nt: TGTGCCAGCAGGAGACTAGCGGGGTCCTATGAGCAGTTCTTC
CDR3aa: CASRRLAGSYEQFF

v_gene: TRBV6-6
j_gene: TRBJ1-6
d_gene: .
abundance: .
CDR3nt: TGTGCCAGCAGTTTACAGGGCTCCTATAATTCACCCCTCCACTTT
CDR3aa: CASSLQGSYNSPLHF